The rows below give T cell receptor beta chains drawn from one sample of a study of blood T cell repertoires in COVID-19. Assay: immunoSEQ multiplex PCR; the TCRdb copy retains only in-frame clones and omits some. The repertoire holds approximately 170,000 clones, with 90% as singletons. Sequenced: peripheral blood. Receptors originate from a man aged 60 to 75 with active or convalescent COVID-19. Each CDR3 is given with its conserved first and last residue. The D gene is left open where the match is weak. Some rows have no size entry. The others give once, few or many, or a class for an expanded clone.

clone_size j_call d_call v_call cdr3_nt cdr3_aa
. TRBJ2-1 . TRBV5-6 TGTGCCAGCAGCTTGGGGGCCTTTGAGCAGTTCTTC CASSLGAFEQFF
. TRBJ1-1 . TRBV6-5 TGTGCCAGCAGTTACTCGGCAGGGGTCTACACTGAAGCTTTCTTT CASSYSAGVYTEAFF
. TRBJ1-1 TRBD1 TRBV6-5 TGTGCCAGCAGTAAACCGGGACAGGTAAACACTGAAGCTTTCTTT CASSKPGQVNTEAFF
. TRBJ2-7 . TRBV10-1 TGCGCCAGCAAGAGGAGCCCCTCCGGGGAGCAGTACTTC CASKRSPSGEQYF
. TRBJ1-5 . TRBV19 TGTGCCAGTAGTATAGCAGGCTTAGGAAACAATCAGCCCCAGCATTTT CASSIAGLGNNQPQHF
. TRBJ1-4 TRBD1 TRBV30 TGTGCTCACCAGGGACAGGGGAATGAAAAACTGTTTTTT CAHQGQGNEKLFF
. TRBJ1-5 . TRBV4-1 TGCGCCAGCAGCCAAGATTCGCGCTCTCGAAATCAGCCCCAGCATTTT CASSQDSRSRNQPQHF
. TRBJ1-2 . TRBV4-2 TGTGCCAGCAGCCAAGCCGGGAAGAACTATGGCTACACCTTC CASSQAGKNYGYTF
. TRBJ1-5 . TRBV3-1/TRBV3-2 TGTGCCAGCAGCCAAGGAGGCTCCAGTCAGCCCCAGCATTTT CASSQGGSSQPQHF
. TRBJ1-3 . TRBV19 TGTGCCAGTAGTCGACGCCGGGGGGACACCATATATTTT CASSRRRGDTIYF
few TRBJ2-7 TRBD2 TRBV6-4 TGTGCCAGCAGGACTAGCGGCCCCTCCTACGAGCAGTACTTC CASRTSGPSYEQYF
. TRBJ1-1 TRBD1 TRBV5-1 TGCGCCAGCAGCCTCCCAGACAGGGCCTCCACTGAAGCTTTCTTT CASSLPDRASTEAFF
. TRBJ1-1 TRBD1 TRBV10-3 TGTGCCATCAGTGAGTCGGGACAGGGGACCACTGAAGCTTTCTTT CAISESGQGTTEAFF
. TRBJ1-4 . TRBV18 TGTGCCAGCTCGCCAGGGCAGGGGATTGAAAAACTGTTTTTT CASSPGQGIEKLFF
. TRBJ2-1 TRBD1 TRBV28 TGTGCCAGCATCACGGGACAGGGGGTTGGAGAGCAGTTCTTC CASITGQGVGEQFF
. TRBJ2-1 . TRBV9 TGTGCCAGCAGCGTGACAGTAAGCTCCTACAATGAGCAGTTCTTC CASSVTVSSYNEQFF
. TRBJ2-7 TRBD1 TRBV5-1 TGCGCCAGCAGCTTGGAGCGGGACAGGGCTAACTTC CASSLERDRANF
. TRBJ2-5 TRBD2 TRBV10-3 TGTGCCATCGGGTCTAGCGGGGTAAAAGAGACCCAGTACTTC CAIGSSGVKETQYF
. TRBJ2-6 . TRBV7-9 TGTGCCAGCAGCCTGGCGGTGGGGGCCAACGTCCTGACTTTC CASSLAVGANVLTF
. TRBJ1-1 . TRBV11-2 TGTGCCAGCAGCTTAGATTGGGGGGGGAGGAACACTGAAGCTTTCTTT CASSLDWGGRNTEAFF
. TRBJ2-5 . TRBV9 TGTGCCAGCAGCATAACAGGGTTCCAAGAGACCCAGTACTTC CASSITGFQETQYF
few TRBJ1-2 . TRBV5-1 TGCGCCAGCAGCTTGGACAGGAACTATGGCTACACCTTC CASSLDRNYGYTF
. TRBJ2-3 TRBD2 TRBV3-1/TRBV3-2 TGTGCCAGCAGTCCGACTAGCGGGAGCACAGATACGCAGTATTTT CASSPTSGSTDTQYF
. TRBJ2-2 TRBD2 TRBV28 TGTGCCAGCAGTTTCGGTTCGCTAGCGGGAGCGGGCGCCGGGGAGCTGTTTTTT CASSFGSLAGAGAGELFF
. TRBJ1-3 . TRBV6-1 TGTGCCAGCAGTGAAGCACCTCAGGGGCCTTCTGGAAACACCATATATTTT CASSEAPQGPSGNTIYF
. TRBJ1-1 TRBD1 TRBV10-2 TGCGCCAGCCGACAGGGGAGCACTGAAGCTTTCTTT CASRQGSTEAFF
. TRBJ1-1 TRBD1 TRBV11-3 TGTGCCAGCAGCTTAGGGGGGACAGGGAACACTGAAGCTTTCTTT CASSLGGTGNTEAFF
once TRBJ1-6 TRBD1 TRBV19 TGTGCCAGTAGGGGACAGGGTAGGGTTGATTCACCCCTCCACTTT CASRGQGRVDSPLHF
. TRBJ2-6 . TRBV5-1 TGCGCCAGCAGTGAGGTTGCTGGGGCCAACGTCCTGACTTTC CASSEVAGANVLTF
. TRBJ2-7 . TRBV18 TGTGCCAGCTCTTCACGACAGAGCTACGAGCAGTACTTC CASSSRQSYEQYF
. TRBJ1-6 TRBD1 TRBV4-1 TGCGCCAGCAGCCAAGCACGGACAGGGGGATCCTATAATTCACCCCTCCACTTT CASSQARTGGSYNSPLHF
. TRBJ2-7 TRBD2 TRBV5-1 TGCGCCAGCAGCTCCGGGGGGGCCGAGCGCTACGAGCAGTACTTC CASSSGGAERYEQYF
. TRBJ1-2 . TRBV28 TGTGCCAGCACCCTGCAGGGGTATGGCTACACCTTC CASTLQGYGYTF
. TRBJ1-1 TRBD1 TRBV6-5 TGTGCCAGCAGTTACGGGACAGAGAACACTGAAGCTTTCTTT CASSYGTENTEAFF
. TRBJ1-4 . TRBV6-5 TGTGCCAGCAGTTACTTACGGGGGGCCCGTCATGAAAAACTGTTTTTT CASSYLRGARHEKLFF
. TRBJ2-2 TRBD1 TRBV27 TGTGCCAGCAGTTTACTCGGGACAGGGCCCGGCACCGGGGAGCTGTTTTTT CASSLLGTGPGTGELFF
. TRBJ1-2 . TRBV12-2 TGTGCAAGTCGCTTCGCCGGGGGGGAAAAGAAGGGCTACACCTTC CASRFAGGEKKGYTF
. TRBJ2-1 . TRBV19 TGTGCCAGTAGTATGCGGGGGCGAGGATACAATGAGCAGTTCTTC CASSMRGRGYNEQFF
. TRBJ2-5 . TRBV6-5 TGTGCCAGCAGTTACCCGACGGGGGTGGGGACCCAGTACTTC CASSYPTGVGTQYF
. TRBJ1-3 . TRBV28 TGTGCCAGCAGGACAGCCGGAAACACCATATATTTT CASRTAGNTIYF
. TRBJ1-1 . TRBV28 TGTGCCAGCAGTTTTAGCCCCCGGGGCACTGAAGCTTTCTTT CASSFSPRGTEAFF
. TRBJ1-5 TRBD1 TRBV5-1 TGCGCCAGCAGCTTGCCCACAACAGGGGAGGACTGGGGGCCCCAGCATTTT CASSLPTTGEDWGPQHF
few TRBJ1-2 TRBD1 TRBV19 TGTGCCAGTAGCCTTACCGGGACAGTCATCTATGGCTACACCTTC CASSLTGTVIYGYTF
once TRBJ2-1 . TRBV9 TGTGCCAGCAGCCTTACGGGGGGCCACTACAATGAGCAGTTCTTC CASSLTGGHYNEQFF
. TRBJ2-7 . TRBV19 TGTGCCAGTAGTATCCAGGTCTCCTACGAGCAGTACTTC CASSIQVSYEQYF
. TRBJ1-5 . TRBV19 TGTGCCAGTAGTATTTTAGATAGCAATCAGCCCCAGCATTTT CASSILDSNQPQHF